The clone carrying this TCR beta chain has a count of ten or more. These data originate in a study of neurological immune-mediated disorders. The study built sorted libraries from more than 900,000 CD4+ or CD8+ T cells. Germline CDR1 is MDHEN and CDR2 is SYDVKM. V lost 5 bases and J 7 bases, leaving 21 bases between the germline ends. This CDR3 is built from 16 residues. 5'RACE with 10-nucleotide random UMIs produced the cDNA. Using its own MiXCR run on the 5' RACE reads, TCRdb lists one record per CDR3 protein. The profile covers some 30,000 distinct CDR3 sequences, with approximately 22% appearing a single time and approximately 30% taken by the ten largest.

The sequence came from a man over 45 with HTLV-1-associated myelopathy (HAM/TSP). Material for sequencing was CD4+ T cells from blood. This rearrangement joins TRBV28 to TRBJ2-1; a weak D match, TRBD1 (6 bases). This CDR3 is CASSPNPITGLNEQFF. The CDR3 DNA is TGTGCCAGCAGTCCGAACCCGATAACAGGGCTGAATGAGCAGTTCTTC.